This TCR beta chain appears in the sequencing data of a study of identical twins. Trimming stripped 2 bases from V and 1 base from J, with 8 bases between. This CDR3 contains 15 residues. This clonotype came up many times. TCRdb used MiXCR to reprocess the 5' RACE reads, holding one entry per CDR3 protein. The profile shows around 300,000 distinct CDR3 sequences, approximately 8% of them singletons. The sample was also reused in another study, on yellow fever vaccine responses in identical twins.

The sequencing input was memory (CD45RO+) T cells sorted from blood. The V and J genes are TRBV12-3 or TRBV12-4 and TRBJ2-2; D might be TRBD1 (6 bases). This TCR derives from a woman younger than 35 in good health. CDR3 in DNA: TGTGCCAGCAGTTTAAAACAGGGGAACACCGGGGAGCTGTTTTTT. It encodes CASSLKQGNTGELFF.